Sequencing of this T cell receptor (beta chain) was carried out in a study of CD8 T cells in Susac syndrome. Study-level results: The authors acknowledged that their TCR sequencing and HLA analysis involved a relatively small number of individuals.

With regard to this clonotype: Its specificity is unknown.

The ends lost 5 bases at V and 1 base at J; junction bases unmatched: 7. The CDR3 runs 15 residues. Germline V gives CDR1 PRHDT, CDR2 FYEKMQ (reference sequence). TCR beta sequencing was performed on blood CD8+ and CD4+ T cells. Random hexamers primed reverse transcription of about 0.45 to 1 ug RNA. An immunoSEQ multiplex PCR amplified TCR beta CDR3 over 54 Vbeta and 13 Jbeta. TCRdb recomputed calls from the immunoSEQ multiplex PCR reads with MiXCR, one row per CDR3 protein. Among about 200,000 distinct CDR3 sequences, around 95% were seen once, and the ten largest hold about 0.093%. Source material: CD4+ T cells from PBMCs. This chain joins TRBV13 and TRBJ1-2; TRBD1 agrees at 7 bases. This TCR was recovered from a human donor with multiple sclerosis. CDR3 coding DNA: TGTGCCAGCAGCCGCGGGACAGTTGGTAACTATGGCTACACCTTC. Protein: CASSRGTVGNYGYTF. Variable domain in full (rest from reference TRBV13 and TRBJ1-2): AAGVIQSPRHLIKEKRETATLKCYPIPRHDTVYWYQQGPGQDPQFLISFYEKMQSDKGSIPDRFSAQQFSDYHSELNMSSLELGDSALYFCASSRGTVGNYGYTFGSGTRLTVV.